A selection of T cell receptor beta chains follows, all from one sample in a study of blood T cell repertoires in COVID-19. Sequencing was performed with immunoSEQ multiplex PCR; in TCRdb, only in-frame clones are kept and a portion is missing. The sample has about 350,000 clones, about 90% seen once; the top ten hold 2.5% to 3.5%. The specimen sequenced was PBMCs or T cells enriched from blood (not recorded which). Every receptor here comes from a woman younger than 45 who had recovered from COVID-19. Both conserved end residues are part of each CDR3. Each record gives: V gene, clone size, D gene, J gene, CDR3 DNA, CDR3 protein. A D gene is named only where the DNA matches it firmly. Clone size, where shown, is once, few, many, or a class for clones that have expanded.

v_gene: TRBV10-3; abundance: once; d_gene: TRBD2; j_gene: TRBJ2-7; CDR3nt: TGTGCCTCGGGGGGGGACGAGCAGTACTTC; CDR3aa: CASGGDEQYF
v_gene: TRBV5-8; abundance: once; d_gene: TRBD2; j_gene: TRBJ2-2; CDR3nt: TGTGCCAGCAGCTTGTTCGGGTCTAGCGGGCGCACCGGGGAGCTGTTTTTT; CDR3aa: CASSLFGSSGRTGELFF
v_gene: TRBV9; abundance: NA; d_gene: NA; j_gene: TRBJ2-1; CDR3nt: TGTGCCAGCAGCCCCCGGGACTTTGACACCAATGAGCAGTTCTTC; CDR3aa: CASSPRDFDTNEQFF
v_gene: TRBV2; abundance: few; d_gene: NA; j_gene: TRBJ1-3; CDR3nt: TGTGCCAGCGCCGGCGACAGGTTCTCTGGAAACACCATATATTTT; CDR3aa: CASAGDRFSGNTIYF
v_gene: TRBV3-1/TRBV3-2; abundance: NA; d_gene: NA; j_gene: TRBJ1-4; CDR3nt: TGTGCCAGCAGCCAAAGGGGGGGAACGATTGAAAAACTGTTTTTT; CDR3aa: CASSQRGGTIEKLFF
v_gene: TRBV3-1/TRBV3-2; abundance: NA; d_gene: TRBD2; j_gene: TRBJ2-7; CDR3nt: TGTGCCAGCAGTCTAGCGGGTGGCTCCTACGAGCAGTACTTC; CDR3aa: CASSLAGGSYEQYF
v_gene: TRBV19; abundance: NA; d_gene: NA; j_gene: TRBJ1-6; CDR3nt: TGTGCCAGTAGTTGGGGCAGTTTATATAATTCACCCCTCCACTTT; CDR3aa: CASSWGSLYNSPLHF
v_gene: TRBV5-1; abundance: NA; d_gene: NA; j_gene: TRBJ1-1; CDR3nt: TGCGCCAGCAGCTTAACGGTTTCTACTGAAGCTTTCTTT; CDR3aa: CASSLTVSTEAFF
v_gene: TRBV9; abundance: NA; d_gene: NA; j_gene: TRBJ1-5; CDR3nt: TGTGCCAGCAGCGTAGGTGGGGGCCCCGATCAGCCCCAGCATTTT; CDR3aa: CASSVGGGPDQPQHF
v_gene: TRBV30; abundance: NA; d_gene: NA; j_gene: TRBJ1-2; CDR3nt: TGTGCCTGGAGTGTACGAACAGCGGGCTATGGCTACACCTTC; CDR3aa: CAWSVRTAGYGYTF
v_gene: TRBV7-2; abundance: NA; d_gene: TRBD2; j_gene: TRBJ2-1; CDR3nt: TGTGCCAGCAGCTTAAAGGGGCGGGAGGGCCTGAATGAGCAGTTCTTC; CDR3aa: CASSLKGREGLNEQFF
v_gene: TRBV10-2; abundance: few; d_gene: TRBD1; j_gene: TRBJ1-5; CDR3nt: TGCGCCAGCAGTGGTGGGGTGGGACAGGGATTAAATCAGCCCCAGCATTTT; CDR3aa: CASSGGVGQGLNQPQHF
v_gene: TRBV9; abundance: NA; d_gene: TRBD1; j_gene: TRBJ2-7; CDR3nt: TGTGCCAGCAGCGTAGGGCCGGGACAGGGCGGACACGAGCAGTACTTC; CDR3aa: CASSVGPGQGGHEQYF
v_gene: TRBV6-6; abundance: NA; d_gene: TRBD1; j_gene: TRBJ1-2; CDR3nt: TGTGCCAGCAGTTCCATAGACAGGGTACTCTCTGGCTACACCTTC; CDR3aa: CASSSIDRVLSGYTF
v_gene: TRBV7-6; abundance: NA; d_gene: NA; j_gene: TRBJ2-2; CDR3nt: TGTGCCAGCAGCTTAGGGCCCGGGCAGGGGACCGGGGAGCTGTTTTTT; CDR3aa: CASSLGPGQGTGELFF
v_gene: TRBV2; abundance: NA; d_gene: NA; j_gene: TRBJ2-1; CDR3nt: TGTGCCAGCAGGCCCGTGGGGGGAGGCGATGAGCAGTTCTTC; CDR3aa: CASRPVGGGDEQFF
v_gene: TRBV29-1; abundance: once; d_gene: NA; j_gene: TRBJ1-3; CDR3nt: TGCAGCGTTGACGCGAGCTCTGGAAACACCATATATTTT; CDR3aa: CSVDASSGNTIYF
v_gene: TRBV2; abundance: NA; d_gene: NA; j_gene: TRBJ2-5; CDR3nt: TGTGCCAGCAGTGTAGGCAGGGGTGGCGAGACCCAGTACTTC; CDR3aa: CASSVGRGGETQYF
v_gene: TRBV2; abundance: NA; d_gene: NA; j_gene: TRBJ2-5; CDR3nt: TGTGCCAGCAGTGAGATGGGGGCTGGTGGAGAGACCCAGTACTTC; CDR3aa: CASSEMGAGGETQYF
v_gene: TRBV27; abundance: NA; d_gene: NA; j_gene: TRBJ2-3; CDR3nt: TGTGCCAGCAGCGAAACTACTATCGTGTCCCGAGATACGCAGTATTTT; CDR3aa: CASSETTIVSRDTQYF
v_gene: TRBV7-8; abundance: NA; d_gene: NA; j_gene: TRBJ1-2; CDR3nt: TGTGCCAGCAGCTCGCAGGCACAGGGTGATGGCTACACCTTC; CDR3aa: CASSSQAQGDGYTF
v_gene: TRBV19; abundance: NA; d_gene: NA; j_gene: TRBJ1-1; CDR3nt: TGTGCCAGTAGTCCCCGACAGCGGGGAACTGAAGCTTTCTTT; CDR3aa: CASSPRQRGTEAFF
v_gene: TRBV5-1; abundance: NA; d_gene: NA; j_gene: TRBJ2-1; CDR3nt: TGCGCCAGCAGCATCGGACTTCCCAATGAGCAGTTCTTC; CDR3aa: CASSIGLPNEQFF
v_gene: TRBV2; abundance: NA; d_gene: TRBD2; j_gene: TRBJ2-1; CDR3nt: TGTGCCGCCGGCTCCGGGACTAGCGGGTGGAATGAGCAGTTCTTC; CDR3aa: CAAGSGTSGWNEQFF
v_gene: TRBV7-9; abundance: NA; d_gene: TRBD1; j_gene: TRBJ2-7; CDR3nt: TGTGCCAGCAGCTTACCTCGGCGACAGGGCTACGAGCAGTACTTC; CDR3aa: CASSLPRRQGYEQYF
v_gene: TRBV6-1; abundance: NA; d_gene: NA; j_gene: TRBJ1-1; CDR3nt: TGTGCCAGCAGTGAAACGGCAGGGTTGAACACTGAAGCTTTCTTT; CDR3aa: CASSETAGLNTEAFF
v_gene: TRBV12-3/TRBV12-4; abundance: NA; d_gene: NA; j_gene: TRBJ1-4; CDR3nt: TGTGCCAGCAGTTGGACAGCTGAAAAACTGTTTTTT; CDR3aa: CASSWTAEKLFF
v_gene: TRBV7-9; abundance: NA; d_gene: TRBD1; j_gene: TRBJ1-1; CDR3nt: TGTGCCAGCAGCTTACCCGGGACAGGGCACGAAGCTTTCTTT; CDR3aa: CASSLPGTGHEAFF
v_gene: TRBV28; abundance: NA; d_gene: NA; j_gene: TRBJ1-1; CDR3nt: TGTGCCAGCAGTTTTTTCGGAGTACGAGCTTTCTTT; CDR3aa: CASSFFGVRAFF
v_gene: TRBV11-2; abundance: NA; d_gene: NA; j_gene: TRBJ2-7; CDR3nt: TGTGCCAGCAGCTTATCTGCCTACGAGCAGTACTTC; CDR3aa: CASSLSAYEQYF
v_gene: TRBV5-6; abundance: NA; d_gene: TRBD1; j_gene: TRBJ1-2; CDR3nt: TGTGCCAGCAGCGCGACAGGGTATGATGGCTACACCTTC; CDR3aa: CASSATGYDGYTF
v_gene: TRBV27; abundance: NA; d_gene: NA; j_gene: TRBJ2-3; CDR3nt: TGTGCCAGCACGAGGCAGGGAATAGATACGCAGTATTTT; CDR3aa: CASTRQGIDTQYF
v_gene: TRBV7-7; abundance: NA; d_gene: TRBD1; j_gene: TRBJ1-6; CDR3nt: TGTGCTAGCAGCTTACGCGGGACAGGGGGGGGTAGCTCCTATAATTCACCCCTCCACTTT; CDR3aa: CASSLRGTGGGSSYNSPLHF
v_gene: TRBV5-1; abundance: few; d_gene: NA; j_gene: TRBJ2-7; CDR3nt: TGCGCCAGCAGCGTTACTAGCTCTGGTGGGGGCGAGCAGTACTTC; CDR3aa: CASSVTSSGGGEQYF
v_gene: TRBV7-9; abundance: once; d_gene: NA; j_gene: TRBJ2-7; CDR3nt: TGTGCCAGCAGCAGGACTGATTACTACGAGCAGTACTTC; CDR3aa: CASSRTDYYEQYF
v_gene: TRBV19; abundance: few; d_gene: NA; j_gene: TRBJ1-5; CDR3nt: TGTGCCAGCCAGACAGGTCACCGGCCCCAGCATTTT; CDR3aa: CASQTGHRPQHF
v_gene: TRBV15; abundance: NA; d_gene: NA; j_gene: TRBJ1-3; CDR3nt: TGTGCCACCAGCGGGCATCTTTCGTGGTCTGGAAACACCATATATTTT; CDR3aa: CATSGHLSWSGNTIYF
v_gene: TRBV28; abundance: NA; d_gene: NA; j_gene: TRBJ2-4; CDR3nt: TGTGCCAGCAGTTCCGGGTCCGACTTAGCCAAAAACATTCAGTACTTC; CDR3aa: CASSSGSDLAKNIQYF
v_gene: TRBV5-1; abundance: NA; d_gene: TRBD1; j_gene: TRBJ1-1; CDR3nt: TGCGCCAGCAGCCAGCCGGGACAGGGGGACACTGAAGCTTTCTTT; CDR3aa: CASSQPGQGDTEAFF
v_gene: TRBV6-5; abundance: NA; d_gene: NA; j_gene: TRBJ1-3; CDR3nt: TGTGCCAGCAGTTACTCGAGAGGGACTGGAAACACCATATATTTT; CDR3aa: CASSYSRGTGNTIYF
v_gene: TRBV3-1/TRBV3-2; abundance: once; d_gene: TRBD2; j_gene: TRBJ2-4; CDR3nt: TGTGCCAGCAGCCCCGGGGGAGGGGTGAACATTCAGTACTTC; CDR3aa: CASSPGGGVNIQYF